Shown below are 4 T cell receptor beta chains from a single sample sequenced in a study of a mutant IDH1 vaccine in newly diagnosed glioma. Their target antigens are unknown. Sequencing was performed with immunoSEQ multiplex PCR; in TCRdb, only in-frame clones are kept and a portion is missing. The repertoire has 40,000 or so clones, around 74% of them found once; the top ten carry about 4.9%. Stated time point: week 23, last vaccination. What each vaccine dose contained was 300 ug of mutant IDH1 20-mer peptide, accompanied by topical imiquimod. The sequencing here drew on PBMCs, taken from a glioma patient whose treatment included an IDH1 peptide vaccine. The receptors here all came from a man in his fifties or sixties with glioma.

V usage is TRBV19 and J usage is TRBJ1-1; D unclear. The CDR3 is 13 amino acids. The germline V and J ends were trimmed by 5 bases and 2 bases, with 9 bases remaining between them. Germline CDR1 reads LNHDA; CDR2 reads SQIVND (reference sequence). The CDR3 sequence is CASSPHGNTEAFF. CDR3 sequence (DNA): TGTGCCAGTAGTCCACACGGAAACACTGAAGCTTTCTTT.

The CDR3 DNA reads TGTGCCAGCGCTCGAGGGTCCGGAGAAAAACTGTTTTTT. Its protein product is CASARGSGEKLFF. The chain carries TRBV14 and TRBJ1-4; no firm D call. Germline V CDR1 and CDR2: SGHDN, FVKESK. CDR3 length: 13 amino acids. V lost 8 bases and J 8 bases, leaving 15 bases between the germline ends. Filled out from reference TRBV14 and TRBJ1-4, the complete variable domain reads EAGVTQFPSHSVIEKGQTVTLRCDPISGHDNLYWYRRVMGKEIKFLLHFVKESKQDESGMPNNRFLAERTGGTYSTLKVQPAELEDSGVYFCASARGSGEKLFFGSGTQLSVL.

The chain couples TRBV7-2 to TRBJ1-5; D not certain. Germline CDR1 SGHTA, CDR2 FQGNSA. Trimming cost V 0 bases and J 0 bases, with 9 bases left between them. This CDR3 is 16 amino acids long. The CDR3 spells CASSLAIGYSNQPQHF. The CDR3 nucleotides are TGTGCCAGCAGCTTAGCGATAGGGTATAGCAATCAGCCCCAGCATTTT.

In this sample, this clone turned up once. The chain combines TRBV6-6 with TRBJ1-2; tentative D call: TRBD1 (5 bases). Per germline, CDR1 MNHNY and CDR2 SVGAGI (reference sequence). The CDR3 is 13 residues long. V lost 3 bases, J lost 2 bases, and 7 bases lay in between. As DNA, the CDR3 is TGTGCCAGCAGTTATGGGGGGAACTATGGCTACACCTTC. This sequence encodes CASSYGGNYGYTF.